Following are 30 T cell receptor beta chains from one sample sequenced in a study of blood T cell repertoires in COVID-19. TCRdb's copy holds only in-frame clones and misses some; the assay was immunoSEQ multiplex PCR. The data contain fewer than 35,000 clones, about 90% of them singletons. The sequenced material came from peripheral blood. Receptors were obtained from a man aged 60 to 75 with active COVID-19.

The sample holds one count of this clone. This chain joins TRBV12-3 or TRBV12-4 and TRBJ2-7, with D perhaps matching TRBD1 (6 bases). The length of the CDR3 is 12 residues. V lost 6 bases to trimming and J lost 7 bases, with 13 bases between them. The CDR3 is CASSLGHQEQYF. The CDR3 DNA is TGTGCCAGCAGCCTGGGACACCAAGAGCAGTACTTC.

J is TRBJ2-3 and V is TRBV5-1; TRBD1 matches 8 bases. J lost 0 bases, V lost 1 base, and 1 base had no gene match. CDR3 length: 15 amino acids. Germline assignment: CDR1 SGHRS and CDR2 YFSETQ. CDR3 nucleotide sequence: TGCGCCAGCAGCTTGAGGACAGGGAGCACAGATACGCAGTATTTT. It is translated as CASSLRTGSTDTQYF.

The chain combines TRBV27 with TRBJ2-1; maybe TRBD2 (6 bases). CDR1 and CDR2 from the germline V gene are MNHEY and SMNVEV (reference sequence). The CDR3 consists of 14 residues. Trimming removed 3 bases from V and 6 bases from J, with 12 bases in between. The CDR3, as DNA: TGTGCCAGCAGTTTGGCGGGGTTGGGCAATGAGCAGTTCTTC. Encoded protein: CASSLAGLGNEQFF.

The rearrangement joins TRBV2 to TRBJ1-5; 8 bases agree with TRBD1. Germline assignment: CDR1 SNHLY and CDR2 FYNNEI. After removal of 8 bases from V and 1 base from J, the junction contained 4 bases not matched to a gene. This CDR3 region has 14 residues. CDR3 DNA: TGTGCCAGCCACAGGGGGGTAAGCAATCAGCCCCAGCATTTT. Translation gives CASHRGVSNQPQHF.

This clone was detected only once. CDR3 residues: CASSQDPVSGDGYTF. The CDR3, as DNA: TGCGCCAGCAGCCAAGATCCGGTGAGTGGAGATGGCTACACCTTC. The chain carries TRBV4-3 and TRBJ1-2; D not certain. The V gene lost 0 bases and the J gene lost 6 bases, with 14 bases spanning the gap. The CDR3 consists of 15 residues. Germline assignment: CDR1 LGHNA and CDR2 YSLEER.

CDR3 sequence reads: CSVLLAGDHNEQFF. The CDR3 DNA is TGCAGCGTCTTACTAGCGGGGGACCACAATGAGCAGTTCTTC. The chain carries TRBV29-1 and TRBJ2-1; 11 positions match TRBD2. The CDR3 runs to 14 residues. The V and J ends lost 6 bases and 5 bases, in that order; junction bases with no gene match: 6. In germline, CDR1 is SQVTM, CDR2 ANQGSEA.

The gene calls are TRBV7-2 and TRBJ1-5; no clear D gene. Trimming took 1 base from V and 7 from J, leaving 8 bases between them. The CDR3 loop spans 13 amino acids. The germline CDR1 and CDR2 sequences are SGHTA and FQGNSA. The CDR3 sequence is CASSLVRAQPQHF. The CDR3 coding sequence is TGTGCCAGCAGCTTAGTGAGAGCACAGCCCCAGCATTTT.

The V gene is TRBV7-9, the J gene TRBJ1-6; 7 nucleotides line up with TRBD1. V lost 4 bases to trimming and J lost 8 bases; unmatched junction nucleotides: 5. This CDR3 contains 14 residues. In germline, CDR1 is SEHNR, CDR2 FQNEAQ (reference sequence). As DNA, the CDR3 is TGTGCCAGCAGCTCTACAGGGGAGGATTCACCCCTCCACTTT. Amino acids: CASSSTGEDSPLHF.

This clone has only one observation. The gene calls are TRBV7-9 and TRBJ2-7, with 13 bases aligning to TRBD2. The CDR3 extends over 15 amino acids. V dropped 5 bases and J dropped 6; count of bases not matched to a gene: 7. Per the germline V gene, CDR1 is SEHNR and CDR2 is FQNEAQ (reference sequence). CDR3 bases: TGTGCCAGCAGCCCAATGACTAGCGGGGGGCGCGAGCAGTACTTC. Amino acid sequence: CASSPMTSGGREQYF.

The chain combines TRBV19 with TRBJ2-5, with TRBD2 matching over 9 bases. The CDR3 runs to 17 residues. In germline, CDR1 is LNHDA, CDR2 SQIVND (reference sequence). J was trimmed by 1 base and V by 5 bases; bases with no gene match: 11. CDR3 sequence: CASSSKTSGRFQETQYF. The CDR3 DNA reads as TGTGCCAGTAGTTCCAAAACTAGCGGGCGATTCCAAGAGACCCAGTACTTC.

The V call is TRBV30, the J call TRBJ2-1; 9 nucleotides match TRBD2. The CDR3 spans 11 residues. CDR1 is GTSNPN and CDR2 is SVGIG in the germline V gene (reference sequence). The V and J ends lost 4 bases and 15 bases, in that order; junction bases with no gene match: 7. The chain's CDR3 is CAWNSGGPMFF. The CDR3 DNA reads as TGTGCCTGGAATAGCGGGGGTCCCATGTTCTTC.

This chain connects TRBV30 to TRBJ2-5, with 7 positions matching TRBD2. The germline V gene encodes CDR1 GTSNPN and CDR2 SVGIG (reference sequence). The V gene end was trimmed by 3 bases and the J gene end by 5 bases; junction bases not matched to a gene: 9. This CDR3 is 14 amino acids long. The CDR3 DNA follows: TGTGCCTGGAGCCCGCTAGCGGCCGTGGAGACCCAGTACTTC. Its translation is CAWSPLAAVETQYF.

The rearrangement links TRBV29-1 to TRBJ1-5; no reliable D call. Trimming removed 4 bases from V and 4 bases from J, with 11 bases in between. There are 13 residues in the CDR3. CDR1 is SQVTM and CDR2 is ANQGSEA in the germline V gene. CDR3 loop: CSVGEGPNQPQHF. The CDR3 DNA follows: TGCAGCGTTGGGGAGGGCCCTAATCAGCCCCAGCATTTT.

J is TRBJ2-7 and V is TRBV5-1, with 12 bases lining up with TRBD1. The trim removed 5 bases at V and 7 bases at J, leaving 10 bases unmatched. The germline V gene has CDR1 SGHRS and CDR2 YFSETQ. The CDR3 extends over 15 amino acids. For the CDR3, the DNA is TGCGCCAGCAGGCCCGGGACAGGGGGCAACGGGGAGCAGTACTTC. Its protein product is CASRPGTGGNGEQYF.

V is TRBV29-1 and J is TRBJ2-7, with 7 bases matching TRBD2. Trimming took 5 bases from V and 2 from J; bases not matched to a gene: 12. The CDR3 runs to 15 residues. CDR1 is SQVTM, CDR2 ANQGSEA, per germline. The CDR3 sequence is CSVLPGGGVPYEQYF. CDR3 nucleotides: TGCAGCGTTCTGCCGGGAGGTGGAGTACCCTACGAGCAGTACTTC.

This chain uses TRBV5-6 with TRBJ2-7; maybe TRBD1 (6 bases). This CDR3 is 15 amino acids long. The V and J ends lost 3 bases and 2 bases respectively, with 15 bases between them. Looked up from germline, CDR1 is SGHDT and CDR2 is YYEEEE. In DNA form, the CDR3 reads TGTGCCAGCAGCTCCCTCCCCGCAGGGGCCTACGAGCAGTACTTC. Residues: CASSSLPAGAYEQYF.

J is TRBJ2-2 and V is TRBV5-4; the D is unclear. CDR3 length: 13 amino acids. The germline V and J ends were trimmed by 4 bases and 7 bases, with 11 bases remaining between them. Germline V gene lookup returns CDR1 SGHNT and CDR2 YYREEE (reference sequence). Here the CDR3 reads CASSATRNGELFF. CDR3 sequence (DNA): TGTGCCAGCAGCGCTACGCGGAACGGGGAGCTGTTTTTT.

V gene TRBV5-4 combines with J gene TRBJ2-7; TRBD2 aligns across 7 bases. The germline V gene encodes CDR1 SGHNT and CDR2 YYREEE (reference sequence). The V and J ends lost 0 bases and 5 bases, in that order; junction bases with no gene match: 2. The CDR3 sequence is 13 residues long. The CDR3, as DNA: TGTGCCAGCAGCTTGGCCGGGGGGAACGAGCAGTACTTC. Protein: CASSLAGGNEQYF.

This chain connects TRBV5-4 to TRBJ2-1; 10 nucleotides match TRBD2. With V trimmed by 0 bases and J by 5 bases, 2 bases remained unmatched. CDR1 is SGHNT and CDR2 is YYREEE in the germline V gene (reference sequence). The CDR3 has 15 amino acids. CDR3 amino acids: CASSLGTSGHNEQFF. The DNA for the CDR3 is TGTGCCAGCAGCTTGGGGACTAGCGGTCACAATGAGCAGTTCTTC.

The chain is built from TRBV5-1 and TRBJ1-3; 7 nucleotides match TRBD1. CDR1 and CDR2 (germline): SGHRS, YFSETQ. V dropped 0 bases and J dropped 0; count of bases not matched to a gene: 6. CDR3 length equals 17 residues. CDR3 residues: CASSLDRGGHSGNTIYF. The CDR3 coding sequence is TGCGCCAGCAGCTTGGACAGGGGAGGCCACTCTGGAAACACCATATATTTT.

The CDR3 DNA follows: TGTGCCAGCAGTTACTCCTGGTTCGCGGGGTTCTCCTACGAGCAGTACTTC. This encodes CASSYSWFAGFSYEQYF. The genes are TRBV6-2 or TRBV6-3 and TRBJ2-7, with D maybe TRBD2 (6 bases). With 0 bases removed from V and 0 bases from J, the gap between germline ends came to 15 bases. The CDR3 is made up of 17 amino acids. Per germline, CDR1 MNHEY and CDR2 SVGEGT.

The genes are TRBV11-2 and TRBJ2-5; 7 bases are shared with TRBD2. This CDR3 has 15 amino acids. The V segment lost 1 base and the J segment 4 bases; nucleotides outside the gene matches: 6. Per germline, CDR1 SGHAT and CDR2 FQNNGV. CDR3: CASSLGGGDSETQYF. In DNA form, the CDR3 reads TGTGCCAGCAGCTTAGGTGGGGGGGATTCAGAGACCCAGTACTTC.

The chain recombines TRBV5-3 with TRBJ2-5; 10 bases line up with TRBD2. TRBV5-3 is designated an ORF whose function remains uncertain. With 4 bases clipped from V and 2 bases from J, the junction kept 20 bases outside the gene matches. The CDR3 runs to 20 residues. This chain's CDR3 is CARSTARGASGGPRQETQYF. The CDR3 DNA reads TGTGCCAGAAGCACTGCTAGGGGGGCTAGCGGGGGCCCACGTCAAGAGACCCAGTACTTC.

V usage is TRBV30 and J usage is TRBJ1-2; D unresolved. The germline V gene encodes CDR1 GTSNPN and CDR2 SVGIG (reference sequence). This CDR3 has 11 amino acids. V was trimmed by 2 bases and J by 7 bases, leaving 8 bases between them. CDR3 protein: CAWSFGSGYTF. In DNA form, the CDR3 reads TGTGCCTGGAGTTTCGGTTCTGGCTACACCTTC.

This sequence joins TRBV19 and TRBJ2-2; 10 bases align to TRBD1. V lost 9 bases and J lost 6; bases outside the gene matches: 4. The CDR3 has 13 residues. The germline gives CDR1 LNHDA, CDR2 SQIVND (reference sequence). The DNA of the CDR3 is TGTGCCAGCAGACAGGGGGCCTCCGGGGAGCTGTTTTTT. Translation gives CASRQGASGELFF.

The chain uses TRBV19 and TRBJ2-7; 9 bases align to TRBD1. V lost 8 bases, J lost 6 bases, and 14 bases stayed unmatched. Germline assignment: CDR1 LNHDA and CDR2 SQIVND (reference sequence). The CDR3 is 15 residues long. CDR3 protein: CASQTGTGPAGEQYF. CDR3 nucleotide sequence: TGTGCCAGTCAGACCGGGACAGGGCCTGCCGGCGAGCAGTACTTC.

The J gene is TRBJ2-1, the V gene TRBV7-3, with 14 bases that match TRBD2. CDR1 is SGHTA and CDR2 is FQGTGA in the germline V gene. The CDR3 is 16 amino acids. J gave up 5 bases and V 5 bases, and 5 bases lay outside the gene matches. CDR3 protein: CASSPRLAGGNNEQFF. In nucleotides, the CDR3 is TGTGCCAGCAGCCCCCGACTAGCGGGGGGGAACAATGAGCAGTTCTTC. The full variable domain, rest sourced from reference TRBV7-3 and TRBJ2-1, is GAGVSQTPSNKVTEKGKYVELRCDPISGHTALYWYRQSLGQGPEFLIYFQGTGAADDSGLPNDRFFAVRPEGSVSTLKIQRTERGDSAVYLCASSPRLAGGNNEQFFGPGTRLTVL.

The chain uses TRBV7-2 and TRBJ1-4; TRBD1 matches 9 bases. V trimming: 1 base; J trimming: 10 bases; junction bases outside the gene matches: 7. Germline V gene lookup returns CDR1 SGHTA and CDR2 FQGNSA. CDR3 length equals 15 residues. CDR3 loop: CASSLGGQGGRKLFF. The CDR3 nucleotides read TGTGCCAGCAGCTTAGGGGGACAGGGAGGCCGAAAACTGTTTTTT.

The chain is built from TRBV12-5 and TRBJ2-7, with TRBD2 as a possible D gene (5 bases). Germline values: CDR1 LGHNT, CDR2 FRNRAP. This CDR3 has 14 amino acids. The V end lost 5 bases, the J end lost 0 bases, and 11 bases lay between the germline ends. CDR3 bases: TGTGCTAGTGGTGTGCCGGGGTCCTCCTACGAGCAGTACTTC. It codes for CASGVPGSSYEQYF.

This chain connects TRBV6-1 to TRBJ2-2; D is undetermined. This CDR3 is built from 15 residues. Germline CDR1 is MNHNS and CDR2 is SASEGT. The ends were cut back, 2 bases at V and 3 bases at J, with 10 bases in the middle. The CDR3 sequence is CASSEMVGYTGELFF. DNA for the CDR3: TGTGCCAGCAGTGAAATGGTCGGGTACACCGGGGAGCTGTTTTTT.